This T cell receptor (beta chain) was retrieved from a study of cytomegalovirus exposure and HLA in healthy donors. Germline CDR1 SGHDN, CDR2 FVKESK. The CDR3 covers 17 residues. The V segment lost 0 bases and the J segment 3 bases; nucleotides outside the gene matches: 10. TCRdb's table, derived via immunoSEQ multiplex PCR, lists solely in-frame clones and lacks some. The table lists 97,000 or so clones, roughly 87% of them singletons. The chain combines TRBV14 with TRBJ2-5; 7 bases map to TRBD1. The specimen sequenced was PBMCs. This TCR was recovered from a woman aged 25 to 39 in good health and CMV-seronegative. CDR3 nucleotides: TGTGCCAGCAGCCAAGACACAACAGGGGTTTGGAAAGAGACCCAGTACTTC. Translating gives CASSQDTTGVWKETQYF.